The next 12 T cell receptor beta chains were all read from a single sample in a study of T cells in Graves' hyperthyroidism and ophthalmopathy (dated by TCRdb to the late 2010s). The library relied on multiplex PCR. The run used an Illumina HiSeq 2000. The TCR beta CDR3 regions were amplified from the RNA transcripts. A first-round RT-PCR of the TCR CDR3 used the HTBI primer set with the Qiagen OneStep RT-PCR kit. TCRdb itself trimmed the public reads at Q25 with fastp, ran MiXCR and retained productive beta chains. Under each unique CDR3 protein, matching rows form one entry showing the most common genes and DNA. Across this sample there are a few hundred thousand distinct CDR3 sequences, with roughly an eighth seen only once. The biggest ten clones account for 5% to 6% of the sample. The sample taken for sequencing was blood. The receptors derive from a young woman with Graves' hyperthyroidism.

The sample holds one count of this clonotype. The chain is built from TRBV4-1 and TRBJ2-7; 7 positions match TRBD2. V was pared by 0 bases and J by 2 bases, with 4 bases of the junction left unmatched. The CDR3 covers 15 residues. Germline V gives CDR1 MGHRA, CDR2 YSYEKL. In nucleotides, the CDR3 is TGCGCCAGCAGCCAAGATGCGGGAGCTGCCTACGAGCAGTACTTC. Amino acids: CASSQDAGAAYEQYF.

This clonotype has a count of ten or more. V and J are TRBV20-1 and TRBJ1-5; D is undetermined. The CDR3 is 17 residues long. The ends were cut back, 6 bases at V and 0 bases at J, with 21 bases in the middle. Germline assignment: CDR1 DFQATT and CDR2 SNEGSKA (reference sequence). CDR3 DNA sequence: TGCAGTGCGAGACGAAGGAATCGGGCGTTTAGCAATCAGCCCCAGCATTTT. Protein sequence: CSARRRNRAFSNQPQHF.

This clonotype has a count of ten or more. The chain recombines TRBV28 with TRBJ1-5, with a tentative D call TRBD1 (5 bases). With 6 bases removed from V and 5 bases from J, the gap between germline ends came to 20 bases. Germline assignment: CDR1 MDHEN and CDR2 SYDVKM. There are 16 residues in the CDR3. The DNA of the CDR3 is TGTGCCAGCAGACCCACTGTCAGGCAGGGTCATCAGCCCCAGCATTTT. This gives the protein CASRPTVRQGHQPQHF. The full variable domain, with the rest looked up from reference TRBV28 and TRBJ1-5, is DVKVTQSSRYLVKRTGEKVFLECVQDMDHENMFWYRQDPGLGLRLIYFSYDVKMKEKGDIPEGYSVSREKKERFSLILESASTNQTSMYLCASRPTVRQGHQPQHFGDGTRLSIL.

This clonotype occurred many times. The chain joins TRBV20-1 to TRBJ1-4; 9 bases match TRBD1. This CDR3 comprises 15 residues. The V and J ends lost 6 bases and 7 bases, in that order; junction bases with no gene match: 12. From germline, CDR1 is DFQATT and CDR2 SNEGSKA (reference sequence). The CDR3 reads CSASGGGTGFEKLFF. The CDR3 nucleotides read TGCAGTGCGTCCGGCGGGGGGACAGGGTTTGAAAAACTGTTTTTT.

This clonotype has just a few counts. The CDR3 DNA reads TGCAGTGCAACGGGGCGCGGGAGGGCTGGATCCAATGAGCAGTACTTC. Its protein is CSATGRGRAGSNEQYF. The V and J genes are TRBV20-1 and TRBJ2-1, with 9 bases lining up with TRBD2. The better agreement between TRBJ2-7 and the DNA end casts doubt on the J call. The CDR3 runs to 16 residues. Germline CDR1 DFQATT, CDR2 SNEGSKA (reference sequence).

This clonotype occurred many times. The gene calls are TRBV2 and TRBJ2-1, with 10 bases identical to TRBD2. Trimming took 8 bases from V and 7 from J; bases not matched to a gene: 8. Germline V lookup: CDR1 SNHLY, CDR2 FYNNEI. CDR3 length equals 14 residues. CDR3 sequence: CASQQLAGGNEQFF. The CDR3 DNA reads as TGTGCCAGCCAGCAGTTAGCGGGGGGTAATGAGCAGTTCTTC.

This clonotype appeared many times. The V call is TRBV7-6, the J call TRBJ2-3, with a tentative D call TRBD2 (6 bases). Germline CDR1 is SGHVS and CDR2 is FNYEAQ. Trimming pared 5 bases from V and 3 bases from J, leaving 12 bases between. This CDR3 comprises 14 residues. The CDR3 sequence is CASSARLETDTQYF. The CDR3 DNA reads TGTGCCAGCAGCGCTCGACTAGAAACAGATACGCAGTATTTT.

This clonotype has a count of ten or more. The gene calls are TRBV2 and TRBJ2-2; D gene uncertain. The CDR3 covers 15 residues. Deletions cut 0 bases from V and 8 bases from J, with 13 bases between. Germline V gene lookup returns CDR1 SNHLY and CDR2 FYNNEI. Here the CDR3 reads CASSEARHTAGELFF. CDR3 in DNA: TGTGCCAGCAGTGAAGCGAGGCATACTGCGGGGGAGCTGTTTTTT.

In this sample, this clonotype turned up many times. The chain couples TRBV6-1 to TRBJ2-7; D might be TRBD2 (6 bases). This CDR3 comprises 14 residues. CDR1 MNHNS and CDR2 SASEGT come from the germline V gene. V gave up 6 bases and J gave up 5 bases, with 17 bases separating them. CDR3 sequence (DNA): TGTGCCAGCAGAGCCTGGGGGGAGAGGGACGAGCAGTACTTC. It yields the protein CASRAWGERDEQYF.

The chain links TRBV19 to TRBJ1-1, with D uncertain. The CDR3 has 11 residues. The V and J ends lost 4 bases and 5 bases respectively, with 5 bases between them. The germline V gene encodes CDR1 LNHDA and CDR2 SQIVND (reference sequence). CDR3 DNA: TGTGCCAGTAGTAGCCGGACTGAAGCTTTCTTT. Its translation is CASSSRTEAFF.

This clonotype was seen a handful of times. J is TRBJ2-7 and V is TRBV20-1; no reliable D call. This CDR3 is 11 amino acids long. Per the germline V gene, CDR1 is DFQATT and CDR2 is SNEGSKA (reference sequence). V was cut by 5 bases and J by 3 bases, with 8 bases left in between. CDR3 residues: CSAPENYEQYF. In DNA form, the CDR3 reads TGCAGTGCTCCGGAGAACTACGAGCAGTACTTC.

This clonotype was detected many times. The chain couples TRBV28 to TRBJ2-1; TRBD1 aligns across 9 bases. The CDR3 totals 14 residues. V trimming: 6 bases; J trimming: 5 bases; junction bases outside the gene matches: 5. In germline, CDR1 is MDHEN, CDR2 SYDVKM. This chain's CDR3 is CASRRQGGHNEQFF. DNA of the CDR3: TGTGCCAGCAGAAGACAGGGGGGCCACAATGAGCAGTTCTTC.